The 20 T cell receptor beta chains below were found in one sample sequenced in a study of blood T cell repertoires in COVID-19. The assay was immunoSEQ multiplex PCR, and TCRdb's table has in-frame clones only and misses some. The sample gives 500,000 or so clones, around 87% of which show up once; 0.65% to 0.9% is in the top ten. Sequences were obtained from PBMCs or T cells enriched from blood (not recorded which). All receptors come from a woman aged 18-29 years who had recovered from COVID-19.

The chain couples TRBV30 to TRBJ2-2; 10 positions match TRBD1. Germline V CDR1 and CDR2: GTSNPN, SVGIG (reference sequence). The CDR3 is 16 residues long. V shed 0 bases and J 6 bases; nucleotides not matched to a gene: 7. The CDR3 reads CAWSVLGQGSPGELFF. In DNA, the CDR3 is TGTGCCTGGAGTGTACTGGGACAGGGGTCTCCCGGGGAGCTGTTTTTT.

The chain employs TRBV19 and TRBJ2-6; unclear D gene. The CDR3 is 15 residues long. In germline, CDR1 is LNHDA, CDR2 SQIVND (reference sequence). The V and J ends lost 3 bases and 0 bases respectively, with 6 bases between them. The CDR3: CASSMSFSGANVLTF. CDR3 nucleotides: TGTGCCAGTAGTATGAGCTTCTCTGGGGCCAACGTCCTGACTTTC. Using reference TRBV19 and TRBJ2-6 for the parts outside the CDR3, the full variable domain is DGGITQSPKYLFRKEGQNVTLSCEQNLNHDAMYWYRQDPGQGLRLIYYSQIVNDFQKGDIAEGYSVSREKKESFPLTVTSAQKNPTAFYLCASSMSFSGANVLTFGAGSRLTVL.

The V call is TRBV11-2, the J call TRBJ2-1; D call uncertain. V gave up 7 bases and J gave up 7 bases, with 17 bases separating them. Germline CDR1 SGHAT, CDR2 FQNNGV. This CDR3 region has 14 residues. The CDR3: CASTPIYGQNEQFF. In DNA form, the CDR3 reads TGTGCCAGCACCCCGATATATGGGCAAAATGAGCAGTTCTTC.

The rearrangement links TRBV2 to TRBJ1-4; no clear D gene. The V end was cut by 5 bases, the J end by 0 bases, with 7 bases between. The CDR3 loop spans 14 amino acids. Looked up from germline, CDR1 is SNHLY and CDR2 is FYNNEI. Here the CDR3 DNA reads TGTGCCAGCAGTTCCCCCGCAACTAATGAAAAACTGTTTTTT. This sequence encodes CASSSPATNEKLFF.

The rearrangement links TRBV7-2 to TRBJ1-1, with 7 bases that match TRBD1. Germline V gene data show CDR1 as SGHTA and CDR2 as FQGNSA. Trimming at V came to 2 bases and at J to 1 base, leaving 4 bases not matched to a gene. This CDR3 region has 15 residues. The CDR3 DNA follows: TGTGCCAGCAGCTTATGGACAGGAGAGAACACTGAAGCTTTCTTT. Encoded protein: CASSLWTGENTEAFF.

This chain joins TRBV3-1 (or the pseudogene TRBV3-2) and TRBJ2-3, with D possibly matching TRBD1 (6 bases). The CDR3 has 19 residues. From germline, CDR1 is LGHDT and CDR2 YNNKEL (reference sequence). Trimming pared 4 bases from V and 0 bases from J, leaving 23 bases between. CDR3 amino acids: CASSPKSVRGTTSTDTQYF. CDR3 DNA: TGTGCCAGCAGCCCGAAGAGCGTCAGGGGCACCACTAGCACAGATACGCAGTATTTT.

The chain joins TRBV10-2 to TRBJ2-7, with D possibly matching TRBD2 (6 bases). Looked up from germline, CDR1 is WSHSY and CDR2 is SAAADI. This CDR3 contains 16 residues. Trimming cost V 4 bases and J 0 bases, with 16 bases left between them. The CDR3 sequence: CASSGFRSEGSYEQYF. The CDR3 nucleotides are TGCGCCAGCAGTGGATTCCGCTCGGAGGGCTCCTACGAGCAGTACTTC.

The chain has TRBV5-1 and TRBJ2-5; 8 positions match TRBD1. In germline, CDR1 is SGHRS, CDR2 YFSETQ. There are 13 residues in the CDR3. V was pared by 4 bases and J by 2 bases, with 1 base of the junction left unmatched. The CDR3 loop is CASSGDRQETQYF. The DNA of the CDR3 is TGCGCCAGCAGCGGGGACAGGCAAGAGACCCAGTACTTC. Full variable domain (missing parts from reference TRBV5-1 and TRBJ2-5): KAGVTQTPRYLIKTRGQQVTLSCSPISGHRSVSWYQQTPGQGLQFLFEYFSETQRNKGNFPGRFSGRQFSNSRSEMNVSTLELGDSALYLCASSGDRQETQYFGPGTRLLVL.

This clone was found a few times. The CDR3, as DNA: TGTGCCAGCAGCTTAGAGGGGAATGGCTACACCTTC. Translation: CASSLEGNGYTF. The chain employs TRBV7-9 and TRBJ1-2; D perhaps matches TRBD1 (5 bases). V was cut by 1 base and J by 6 bases, with 6 bases left in between. This CDR3 contains 12 residues. Germline assignment: CDR1 SEHNR and CDR2 FQNEAQ (reference sequence).

The chain's CDR3 is CAIGRTGAGNTIYF. The DNA for the CDR3 is TGTGCCATCGGGAGGACAGGGGCTGGAAACACCATATATTTT. The chain carries TRBV10-3 and TRBJ1-3; TRBD1 matches at 9 bases. V gave up 8 bases and J gave up 2 bases; unmatched junction bases: 4. The CDR3 is 14 residues long. Germline CDR1 and CDR2: ENHRY and SYGVKD.

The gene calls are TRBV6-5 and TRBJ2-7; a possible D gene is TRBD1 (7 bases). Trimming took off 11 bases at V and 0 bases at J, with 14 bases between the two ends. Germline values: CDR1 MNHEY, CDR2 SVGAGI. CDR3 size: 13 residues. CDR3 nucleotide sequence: TGTGCCGCCCAGGGGGAGGACTCCTACGAGCAGTACTTC. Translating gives CAAQGEDSYEQYF.

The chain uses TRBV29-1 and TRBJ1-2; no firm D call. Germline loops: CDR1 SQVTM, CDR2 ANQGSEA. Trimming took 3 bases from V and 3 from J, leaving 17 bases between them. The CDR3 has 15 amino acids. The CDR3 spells CSVDSLGGRDYGYTF. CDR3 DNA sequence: TGCAGCGTTGATAGCCTGGGAGGGCGGGACTATGGCTACACCTTC.

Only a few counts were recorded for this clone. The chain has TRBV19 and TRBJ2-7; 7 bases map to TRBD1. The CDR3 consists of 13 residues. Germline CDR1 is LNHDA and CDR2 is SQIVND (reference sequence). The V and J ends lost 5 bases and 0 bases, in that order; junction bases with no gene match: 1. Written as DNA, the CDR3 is TGTGCCAGTAGTTACAGGGGCTCCTACGAGCAGTACTTC. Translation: CASSYRGSYEQYF.

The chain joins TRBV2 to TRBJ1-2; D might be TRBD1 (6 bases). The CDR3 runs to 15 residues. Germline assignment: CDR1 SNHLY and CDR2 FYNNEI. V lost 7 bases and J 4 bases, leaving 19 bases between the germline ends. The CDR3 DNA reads TGTGCCAGCATCCAGGGGCCGGCCACCTTCTATGGCTACACCTTC. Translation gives CASIQGPATFYGYTF.

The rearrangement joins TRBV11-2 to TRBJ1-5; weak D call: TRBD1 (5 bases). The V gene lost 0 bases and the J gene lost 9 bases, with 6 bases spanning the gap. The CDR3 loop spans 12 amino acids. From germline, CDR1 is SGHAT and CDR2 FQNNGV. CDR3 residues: CASSLDGGPQHF. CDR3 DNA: TGTGCCAGCAGCTTAGACGGGGGGCCCCAGCATTTT.

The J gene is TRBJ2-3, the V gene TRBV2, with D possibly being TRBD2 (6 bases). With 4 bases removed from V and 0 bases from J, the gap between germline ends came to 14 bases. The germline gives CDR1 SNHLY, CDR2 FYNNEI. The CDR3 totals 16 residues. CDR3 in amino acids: CASSARLASSTDTQYF. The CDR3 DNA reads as TGTGCCAGCAGTGCGAGGCTAGCGAGCAGCACAGATACGCAGTATTTT.

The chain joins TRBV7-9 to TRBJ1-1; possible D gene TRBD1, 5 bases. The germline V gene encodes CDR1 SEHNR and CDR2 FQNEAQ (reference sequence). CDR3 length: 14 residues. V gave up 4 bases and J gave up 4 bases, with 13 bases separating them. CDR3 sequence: CASSSPWGGTEAFF. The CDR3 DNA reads TGTGCCAGCAGCTCTCCGTGGGGGGGCACTGAAGCTTTCTTT.

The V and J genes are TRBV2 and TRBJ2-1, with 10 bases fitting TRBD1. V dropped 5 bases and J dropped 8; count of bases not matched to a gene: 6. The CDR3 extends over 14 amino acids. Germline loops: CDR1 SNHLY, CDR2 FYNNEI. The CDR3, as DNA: TGTGCCAGCAGTTCGACAGGGGGCATGGATGAGCAGTTCTTC. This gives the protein CASSSTGGMDEQFF.

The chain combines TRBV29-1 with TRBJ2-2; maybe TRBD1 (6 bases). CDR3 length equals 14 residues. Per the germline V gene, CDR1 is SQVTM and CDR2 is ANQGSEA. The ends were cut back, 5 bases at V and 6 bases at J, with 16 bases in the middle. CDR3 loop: CSVNKQGLPGELFF. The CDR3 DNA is TGCAGCGTTAACAAACAGGGTCTTCCCGGGGAGCTGTTTTTT.

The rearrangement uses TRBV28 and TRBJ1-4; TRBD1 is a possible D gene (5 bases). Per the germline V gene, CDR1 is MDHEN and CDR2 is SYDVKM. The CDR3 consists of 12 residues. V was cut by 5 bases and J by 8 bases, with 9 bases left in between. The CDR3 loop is CASSPRQEKLFF. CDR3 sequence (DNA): TGTGCCAGCAGTCCCCGACAGGAAAAACTGTTTTTT.